This T cell receptor beta chain was sequenced for a study of identical twins. The germline gives CDR1 MDHEN, CDR2 SYDVKM. This CDR3 is 15 amino acids long. Trimming left V 7 bases short and J 3 bases short, with 16 bases between. The study, taken as a whole, reports: Within cord blood, abundant beta clonotypes carried fewer insertions, but memory repertoires showed no such trend.

MiXCR, run by TCRdb on the 5' RACE reads, gives a single entry per CDR3 protein. Of a few hundred thousand distinct CDR3 sequences detected, about 8% appear once; the ten largest clones hold approximately 3%. Many counts were recorded for this clonotype. Its target is not known. Another study also made use of these data, one on yellow fever vaccine responses in identical twins.

The chain joins TRBV28 to TRBJ2-4; a weak D match, TRBD1 (5 bases). This receptor was taken from a young woman in good health. The specimen sequenced was CD8+ T cells sorted from blood. The CDR3 is CASIPKGLGKNIQYF. In DNA form, the CDR3 reads TGTGCCAGCATACCAAAGGGGTTAGGCAAAAACATTCAGTACTTC.